This T cell receptor beta chain was retrieved from a study of cytomegalovirus exposure and HLA in healthy donors. Points from the study as a whole: Reports indicated that the classifier achieved high specificity and sensitivity in diagnosing cytomegalovirus status. That first-cohort TCR clusters tended to co-occur in the 95 to 150 validation repertoires was found in a later analysis. TCR beta chains numbering more than 150 were designated cytomegalovirus-associated. A few chains linked to CMV were shown in vitro to be specific for CMV antigens.

Assay used: immunoSEQ multiplex PCR; TCRdb lists only in-frame clones, some missing. This table holds roughly 150,000 clones, 86% found once. On this clone: Its antigen is not known.

The CDR3 covers 15 residues. Looked up from germline, CDR1 is SGHTA and CDR2 is FQGNSA. The V end was cut by 5 bases, the J end by 4 bases, with 17 bases between. The receptor's source is a woman in her 30s in good health and CMV-seronegative. The chain couples TRBV7-2 to TRBJ1-2; maybe TRBD1 (6 bases). Sequenced: PBMCs. The CDR3 protein is CASSPDGGATYGYTF. CDR3 sequence (DNA): TGTGCCAGCAGCCCGGACGGGGGGGCAACCTATGGCTACACCTTC.